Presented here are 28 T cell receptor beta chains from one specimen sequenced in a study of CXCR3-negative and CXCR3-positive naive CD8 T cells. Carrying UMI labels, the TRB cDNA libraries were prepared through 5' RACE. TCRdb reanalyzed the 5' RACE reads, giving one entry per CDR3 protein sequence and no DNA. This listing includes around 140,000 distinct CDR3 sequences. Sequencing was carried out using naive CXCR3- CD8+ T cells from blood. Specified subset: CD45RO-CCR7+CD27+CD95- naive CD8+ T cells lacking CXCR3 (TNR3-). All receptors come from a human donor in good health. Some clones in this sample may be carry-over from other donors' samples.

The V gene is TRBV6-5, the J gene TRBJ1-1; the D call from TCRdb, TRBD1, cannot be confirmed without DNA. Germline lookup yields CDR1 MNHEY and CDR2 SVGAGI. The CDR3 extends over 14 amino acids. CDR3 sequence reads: CASSMGQGISEAFF.

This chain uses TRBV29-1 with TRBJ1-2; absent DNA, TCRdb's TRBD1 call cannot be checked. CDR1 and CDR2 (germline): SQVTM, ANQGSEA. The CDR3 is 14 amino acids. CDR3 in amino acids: CSVSTVDLNYGYTF.

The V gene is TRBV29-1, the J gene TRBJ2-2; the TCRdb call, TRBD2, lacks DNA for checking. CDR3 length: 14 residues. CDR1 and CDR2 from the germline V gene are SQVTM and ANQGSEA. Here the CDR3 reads CSAEGGRAAGELFF.

The CDR3 spells CASSLTPGQGLEEQYF. The chain is built from TRBV7-9 and TRBJ2-7; checking the TCRdb D call of TRBD1 is not possible without DNA. CDR1 SEHNR and CDR2 FQNEAQ come from the germline V gene (reference sequence). The CDR3 sequence is 16 residues long. Full variable domain (outside the CDR3, taken from reference TRBV7-9 and TRBJ2-7): DTGVSQNPRHKITKRGQNVTFRCDPISEHNRLYWYRQTLGQGPEFLTYFQNEAQLEKSRLLSDRFSAERPKGSFSTLEIQRTEQGDSAMYLCASSLTPGQGLEEQYFGPGTRLTVT.

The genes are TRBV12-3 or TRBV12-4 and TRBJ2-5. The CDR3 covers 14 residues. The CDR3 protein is CASTQREAGETQYF.

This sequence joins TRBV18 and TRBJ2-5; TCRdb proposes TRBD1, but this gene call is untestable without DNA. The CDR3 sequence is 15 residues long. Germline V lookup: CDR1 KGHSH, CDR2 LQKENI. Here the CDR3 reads CASSPGAAEQETQYF.

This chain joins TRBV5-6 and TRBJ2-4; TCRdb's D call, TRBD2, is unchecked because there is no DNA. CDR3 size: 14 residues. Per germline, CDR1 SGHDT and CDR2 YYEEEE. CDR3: CASSPDSGGNIQYF. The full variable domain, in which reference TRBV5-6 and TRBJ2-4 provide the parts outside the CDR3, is DAGVTQSPTHLIKTRGQQVTLRCSPKSGHDTVSWYQQALGQGPQFIFQYYEEEERQRGNFPDRFSGHQFPNYSSELNVNALLLGDSALYLCASSPDSGGNIQYFGAGTRLSVL.

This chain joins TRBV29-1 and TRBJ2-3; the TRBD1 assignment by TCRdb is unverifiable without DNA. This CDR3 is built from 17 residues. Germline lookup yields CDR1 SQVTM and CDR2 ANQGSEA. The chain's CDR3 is CSVDLGQGPIRPDTQYF.

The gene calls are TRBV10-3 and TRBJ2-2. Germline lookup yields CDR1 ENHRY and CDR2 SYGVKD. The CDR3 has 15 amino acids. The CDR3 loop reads CAISERTQNTGELFF.

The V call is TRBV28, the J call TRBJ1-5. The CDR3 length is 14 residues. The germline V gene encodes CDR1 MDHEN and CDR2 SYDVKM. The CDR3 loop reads CASIRPYSNQPQHF.

This CDR3 is CASSFGGTNYYEQYF. This sequence joins TRBV12-3 or TRBV12-4 and TRBJ2-7; the TCRdb D gene call, TRBD1, has no DNA to confirm it. The CDR3 contains 15 residues.

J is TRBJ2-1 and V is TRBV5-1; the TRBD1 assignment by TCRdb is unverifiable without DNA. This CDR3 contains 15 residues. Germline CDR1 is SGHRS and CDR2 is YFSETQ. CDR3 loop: CASSLEPRGDNEQFF.

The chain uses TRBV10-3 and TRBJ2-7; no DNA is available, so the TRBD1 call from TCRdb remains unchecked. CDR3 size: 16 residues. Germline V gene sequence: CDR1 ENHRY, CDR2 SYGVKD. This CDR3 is CAISELGTETSYEQYF.

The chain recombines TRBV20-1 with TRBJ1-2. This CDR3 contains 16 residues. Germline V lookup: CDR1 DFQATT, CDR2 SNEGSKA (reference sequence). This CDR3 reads CSARVTNREGGYGYTF.

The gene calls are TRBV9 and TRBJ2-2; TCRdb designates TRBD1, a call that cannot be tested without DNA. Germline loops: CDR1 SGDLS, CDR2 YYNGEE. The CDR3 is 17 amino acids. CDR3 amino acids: CASSVNRDALNTGELFF.

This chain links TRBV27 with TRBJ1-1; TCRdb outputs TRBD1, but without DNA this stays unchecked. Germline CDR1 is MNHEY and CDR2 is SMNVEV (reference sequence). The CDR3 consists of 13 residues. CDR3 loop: CASRGIMNTEAFF.

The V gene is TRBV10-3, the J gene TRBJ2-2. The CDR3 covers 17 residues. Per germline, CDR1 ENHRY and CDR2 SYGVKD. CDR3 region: CAIGVDLNRRDTGELFF.

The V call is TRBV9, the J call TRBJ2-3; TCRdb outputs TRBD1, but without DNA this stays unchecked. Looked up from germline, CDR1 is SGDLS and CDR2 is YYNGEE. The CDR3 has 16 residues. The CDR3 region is CASSVGTRRSTDTQYF.

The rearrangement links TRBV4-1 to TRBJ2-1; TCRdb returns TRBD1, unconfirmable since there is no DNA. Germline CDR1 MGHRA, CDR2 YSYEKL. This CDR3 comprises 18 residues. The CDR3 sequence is CASSGQIPGQGAGNEQFF.

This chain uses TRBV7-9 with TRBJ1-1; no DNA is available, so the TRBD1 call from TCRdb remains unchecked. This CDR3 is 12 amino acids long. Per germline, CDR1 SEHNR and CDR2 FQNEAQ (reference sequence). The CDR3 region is CASRSAGTEAFF.

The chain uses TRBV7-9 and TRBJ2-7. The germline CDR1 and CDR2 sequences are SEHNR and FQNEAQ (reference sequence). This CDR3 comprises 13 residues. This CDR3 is CASSLGSAAEQYF.

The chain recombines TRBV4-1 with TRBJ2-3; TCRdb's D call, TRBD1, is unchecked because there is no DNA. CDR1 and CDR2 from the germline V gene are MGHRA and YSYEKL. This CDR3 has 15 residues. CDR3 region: CASSQEGRGADTQYF.

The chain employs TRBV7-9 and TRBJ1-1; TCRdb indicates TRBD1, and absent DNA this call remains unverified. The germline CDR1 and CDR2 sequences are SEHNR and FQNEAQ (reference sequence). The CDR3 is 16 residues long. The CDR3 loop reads CASSLVWTDSNTEAFF.

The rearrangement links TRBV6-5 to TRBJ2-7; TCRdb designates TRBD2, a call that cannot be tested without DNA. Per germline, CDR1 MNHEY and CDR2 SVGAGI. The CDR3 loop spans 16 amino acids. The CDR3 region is CASSPLGLATSYEQYF.

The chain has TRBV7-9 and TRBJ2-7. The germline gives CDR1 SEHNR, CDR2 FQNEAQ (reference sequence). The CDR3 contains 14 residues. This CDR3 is CASSLAGNAYEQYF.

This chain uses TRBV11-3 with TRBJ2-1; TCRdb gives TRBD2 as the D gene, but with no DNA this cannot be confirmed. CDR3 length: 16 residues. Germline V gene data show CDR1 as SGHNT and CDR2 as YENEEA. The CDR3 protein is CASSPGTSGRGFEQFF.

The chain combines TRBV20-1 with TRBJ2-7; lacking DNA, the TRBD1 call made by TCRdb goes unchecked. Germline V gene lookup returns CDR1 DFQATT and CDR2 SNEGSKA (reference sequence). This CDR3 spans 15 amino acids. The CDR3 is CSASGRTGWIYEQYF.

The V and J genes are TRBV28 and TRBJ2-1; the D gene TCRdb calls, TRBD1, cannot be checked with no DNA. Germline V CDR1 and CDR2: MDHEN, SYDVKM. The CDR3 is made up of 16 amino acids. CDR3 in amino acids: CASKFLGQNLYNEQFF.